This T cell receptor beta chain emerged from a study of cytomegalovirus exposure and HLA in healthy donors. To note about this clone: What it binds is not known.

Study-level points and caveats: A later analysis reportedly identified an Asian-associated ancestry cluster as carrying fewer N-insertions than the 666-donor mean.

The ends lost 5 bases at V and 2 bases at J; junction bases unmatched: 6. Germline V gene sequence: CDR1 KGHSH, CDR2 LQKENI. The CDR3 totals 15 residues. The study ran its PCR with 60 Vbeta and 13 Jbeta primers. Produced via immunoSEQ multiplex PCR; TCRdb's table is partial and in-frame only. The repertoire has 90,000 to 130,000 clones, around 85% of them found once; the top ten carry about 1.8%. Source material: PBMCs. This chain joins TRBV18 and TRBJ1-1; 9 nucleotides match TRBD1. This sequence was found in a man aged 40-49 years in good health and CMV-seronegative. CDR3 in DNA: TGTGCCAGCTCAAGCACAGGGGGCGGAAACACTGAAGCTTTCTTT. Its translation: CASSSTGGGNTEAFF.